This is a list of T cell receptor beta chains from one sample in a study of blood T cell repertoires in COVID-19. Clones were read by immunoSEQ multiplex PCR, and TCRdb kept only the in-frame ones, dropping some. The table includes under 150,000 clones, about 80% detected once. The sample taken for sequencing was peripheral blood. The source of these receptors is a man between 65 and 79 years old with active or convalescent COVID-19. CDR3s include the opening cysteine and the closing phenylalanine or tryptophan. Fields, in order: D gene, J gene, V gene, clone size, CDR3 DNA, CDR3 protein. A D gene is named only where the DNA matches it firmly. Clone size is stated in some rows and not others, as once, few, many or a class when expanded.

>TRBD1|TRBJ2-4|TRBV5-4|NA
TGTGCCAGCAGCTTATCCACAGGGGGTAATCTTAACATTCAGTACTTC
CASSLSTGGNLNIQYF
>TRBD1|TRBJ2-5|TRBV19|NA
TGTGCCAGTAGTGTAGACAGGGCTCAAGAGACCCAGTACTTC
CASSVDRAQETQYF
>TRBD1|TRBJ1-1|TRBV29-1|NA
TGCAGCGGGGGACAGGGGGCTGAAGCTTTCTTT
CSGGQGAEAFF
>NA|TRBJ2-7|TRBV7-8|few
TGTGCCAGCAGCTTAGCGCGGGCCATATACGAGCAGTACTTC
CASSLARAIYEQYF
>TRBD1|TRBJ2-6|TRBV15|NA
TGTGCCACCAGCAGAAAGATCCGGGACAGGGGGCTTTCTGGGGCCAACGTCCTGACTTTC
CATSRKIRDRGLSGANVLTF
>TRBD2|TRBJ2-5|TRBV9|NA
TGTGCCAGCAGCGTCCTGGGGGGGATCCAAGAGACCCAGTACTTC
CASSVLGGIQETQYF
>TRBD1|TRBJ1-2|TRBV19|NA
TGTGCCGTGGACAGGGGATATGGCTACACCTTC
CAVDRGYGYTF
>TRBD1|TRBJ2-7|TRBV19|NA
TGTGCCAGTAGGGGACAGGGTGAGGAGCAGTACTTC
CASRGQGEEQYF
>TRBD1|TRBJ1-1|TRBV4-1|NA
TGCGCCAGCAGCCAGAGACAGGGGGCGAGGAGAACTGAAGCTTTCTTT
CASSQRQGARRTEAFF
>TRBD1|TRBJ2-3|TRBV6-5|NA
TGTGCCAGCAAGGGACAGGGGTTGAATACGCAGTATTTT
CASKGQGLNTQYF
>TRBD2|TRBJ2-3|TRBV3-1/TRBV3-2|NA
TGTGCCAGCAGCCAAGTCATAGCGGGGGGGCCCTCGGCAGATACGCAGTATTTT
CASSQVIAGGPSADTQYF
>TRBD1|TRBJ1-4|TRBV11-2|NA
TGTGCCAGCAGCTTAGGTGTGGACAGGGTTGAAAAACTGTTTTTT
CASSLGVDRVEKLFF
>TRBD1|TRBJ2-2|TRBV7-2|NA
TGTGCCAGCAGCCCTAGGACAGGGGGCTTCGGCGGGGAGCTGTTTTTT
CASSPRTGGFGGELFF
>NA|TRBJ1-6|TRBV6-2/TRBV6-3|once
TGTGCCAGCAGTTCACAAGGGACACCTAATTCACCCCTCCACTTT
CASSSQGTPNSPLHF
>NA|TRBJ2-7|TRBV28|NA
TGTGCCAGCTCGTCGACAGCCCCGACCTACGAGCAGTACTTC
CASSSTAPTYEQYF
>TRBD1|TRBJ1-1|TRBV10-3|NA
TGTGCCATCACCGCCCGGACAGGGGAGAACACTGAAGCTTTCTTT
CAITARTGENTEAFF
>NA|TRBJ1-6|TRBV7-2|once
TGTGCCAGCAGCTTACGAGACTTTAATTCACCCCTCCACTTT
CASSLRDFNSPLHF
>NA|TRBJ1-3|TRBV4-1|NA
TGCGCCAGCAGCCAAGACCGGCGCGGTGGAAACACCATATATTTT
CASSQDRRGGNTIYF
>TRBD1|TRBJ2-2|TRBV4-2|few
TGTGCCAGCAGCCAAGGTTACTCGGGGACAGCGAAATCTCCGAACACCGGGGAGCTGTTTTTT
CASSQGYSGTAKSPNTGELFF
>NA|TRBJ1-2|TRBV29-1|NA
TGCAGCGTTGGGAGAGGAGGACGCGATCTTGGGGGGACCTTC
CSVGRGGRDLGGTF
>NA|TRBJ2-7|TRBV3-1/TRBV3-2|NA
TGTGCCAGCAAGGACTGGACCTACGAGCAGTACTTC
CASKDWTYEQYF
>TRBD1|TRBJ2-4|TRBV28|NA
TGTGCCAGCAGCCCCGGACAGGCCCTAGCCAAAAACATTCAGTACTTC
CASSPGQALAKNIQYF
>NA|TRBJ1-1|TRBV25-1|NA
TGTGCCAGCCCCACCTTACGGGGAGCTTTCTTT
CASPTLRGAFF
>TRBD1|TRBJ1-4|TRBV5-1|NA
TGCGCCAGCAGCACAGGACAGGGCTCTAATGAAAAACTGTTTTTT
CASSTGQGSNEKLFF
>TRBD2|TRBJ2-1|TRBV11-2|once
TGTGCCAGCAGCTTAGGGGGTAGCGGGAGGGCAGAGCAGTTCTTC
CASSLGGSGRAEQFF
>NA|TRBJ2-6|TRBV28|NA
TGTGCCAGCAGTTTCGCAGGGGCTGGGGCCAACGTCCTGACTTTC
CASSFAGAGANVLTF
>TRBD1|TRBJ1-2|TRBV28|NA
TGTGCCAGCAGTTTATGGGGGGTGATGGGGACAGACTTC
CASSLWGVMGTDF
>TRBD1|TRBJ1-2|TRBV5-1|NA
TGCGCCAGCAGTCGGACAGGGGAGTTGTCGTGGGGCTACACCTTC
CASSRTGELSWGYTF
>TRBD1|TRBJ1-2|TRBV19|NA
TGTGCCAGTAGGGAACAGGGGAGAGGAGGCTACACCTTC
CASREQGRGGYTF
>NA|TRBJ1-4|TRBV18|NA
TGTGCCAGCTCACCGTTCTCGGGGTATGAAAAACTGTTTTTT
CASSPFSGYEKLFF
>NA|TRBJ1-1|TRBV11-2|NA
TGTGCCAGCAGCTTAGCAGGGTTGGCGAACACTGAAGCTTTCTTT
CASSLAGLANTEAFF
>TRBD1|TRBJ1-6|TRBV4-3|NA
TGCGCCAGCAGCCAAAACAGGGGGTGGAATTCACCCCTCCACTTT
CASSQNRGWNSPLHF
>TRBD2|TRBJ2-2|TRBV7-3|NA
TGTGCCAGCAGCCGAGCGGGGAGCCGGGAGCTGTTTTTT
CASSRAGSRELFF
>NA|TRBJ2-5|TRBV11-3|NA
TGTGCCAGCAGCCCCCCGGCAGGGTTAAAAGAGACCCAGTACTTC
CASSPPAGLKETQYF
>TRBD2|TRBJ2-3|TRBV4-3|NA
TGCGCCAGCAGCCAAGCCGGACTAGCGGGCGGAAGCACAGATACGCAGTATTTT
CASSQAGLAGGSTDTQYF
>NA|TRBJ2-1|TRBV11-3|NA
TGTGCCAGCGGGCGGGGTTCCTACAATGAGCAGTTCTTC
CASGRGSYNEQFF
>NA|TRBJ1-3|TRBV18|NA
TGTGCCAGCTCACACCAACGGGAAGTATCTGGAAACACCATATATTTT
CASSHQREVSGNTIYF
>NA|TRBJ2-7|TRBV9|NA
TGTGCCAGCAGCGTAGGTCCGAGCTCCTACGAGCAGTACTTC
CASSVGPSSYEQYF
>TRBD1|TRBJ1-1|TRBV19|NA
TGTGCCAGTAAGGGACAGCTCATGAACACTGAAGCTTTCTTT
CASKGQLMNTEAFF
>NA|TRBJ2-1|TRBV3-1/TRBV3-2|NA
TGTGCCAGCAGCCCCGAGACTAGTCAGAAGCAGTTCTTC
CASSPETSQKQFF
>TRBD1|TRBJ2-7|TRBV7-2|NA
TGTGCCAGCAGCTTTGGGACAGGGTACTACGAGCAGTACTTC
CASSFGTGYYEQYF
>NA|TRBJ2-1|TRBV7-2|NA
TGTGCCAGCAGCTTAGCCTTCGGTAACAATGAGCAGTTCTTC
CASSLAFGNNEQFF
>NA|TRBJ2-1|TRBV29-1|NA
TGCAGCGTTGATTTAGGGGTCGATGAGCAGTTCTTC
CSVDLGVDEQFF
>TRBD2|TRBJ2-1|TRBV3-1/TRBV3-2|NA
TGTGCCAGCAGACATAGCGGGAGTGACTCCTACAATGAGCAGTTCTTC
CASRHSGSDSYNEQFF
>TRBD2|TRBJ2-3|TRBV6-5|NA
TGTGCCAGCAGTTACTCGGGGACTAAAGTTGCAGATACGCAGTATTTT
CASSYSGTKVADTQYF
>TRBD1|TRBJ1-5|TRBV3-1/TRBV3-2|NA
TGTGCCAGCAGCCAAGAGGACTTCTGGGACAGGGAAACCCCTAACACGGTCAATCAGCCCCAGCATTTT
CASSQEDFWDRETPNTVNQPQHF
>NA|TRBJ1-1|TRBV6-4|NA
TGTGCCAGCAGTGTAGAGGGTTCCGGCTCTGAAGCTTTCTTT
CASSVEGSGSEAFF
>TRBD1|TRBJ2-7|TRBV11-3|many
TGTGCCAGCAGCCTCACCCCGACAGGGGTCGAGCAGTACTTC
CASSLTPTGVEQYF
>NA|TRBJ2-7|TRBV7-2|NA
TGTGCCAGCAGCTTTGGGATTAGCGACGAGCAGTACTTC
CASSFGISDEQYF
>TRBD1|TRBJ2-1|TRBV10-3|NA
TGTGCCATCACCCAAGGGACAGGCGGTGAGCAGTTCTTC
CAITQGTGGEQFF